The present T cell receptor beta chain was sequenced within a study of T cells in Graves' hyperthyroidism and ophthalmopathy (dated by TCRdb to the late 2010s). With respect to the entire study: Peripheral blood was collected at initial diagnosis, before any treatment. TCR V-J signatures able to tell the groups apart were searched for in a discovery cohort of some 97 patients, of whom more than 40 had Graves' ophthalmopathy and under 65 had stable Graves' hyperthyroidism. After sampling, hyperthyroidism patients received methimazole starting at 30 mg daily, and ophthalmopathy patients received high-dose intravenous methylprednisolone. According to the paper, TCR Vbeta CDR3 sequencing was carried out on 135 peripheral blood samples, which came from 40 to 45 ophthalmopathy, roughly 75 hyperthyroidism and approximately 17 progressor patients. For training and testing, the roughly 100 patients in the discovery cohort were randomly divided in a 7:3 ratio. In about 6 Graves' hyperthyroidism patients, the study also compared T-cell repertoires from thyroid tissue with T-cell repertoires from blood. An independent validation cohort of around 20 hyperthyroidism patients and over 15 patients who later progressed to ophthalmopathy tested prospective prediction of ophthalmopathy. Beyond this particular receptor, the publication reports: A model built on a 13 V-J signature distinguished ophthalmopathy from stable hyperthyroidism, reaching about 89% sensitivity and under 84% specificity in cross-validation and 80%/75% in testing. No statistical method was used to fix the sample size in advance, and group allocation was not hidden from the investigators. Most expanded thyroid clonotypes (frequency above 0.001) were also detected in blood, a finding suggesting that blood repertoires may reflect thyroid immune responses. In validation, the model predicted progression to ophthalmopathy with 55% to 71% sensitivity and roughly 75% specificity, a median of 6.5 months before onset.

On this clonotype itself: Its antigen target is currently unknown. A read error may produce the germline difference seen at one junction end.

The CDR3 goes from the cysteine to the phenylalanine over 13 residues. Of the read, only the CDR3 DNA is kept; its 39 bases are in frame from base 1. Sequences MGHDK (CDR1) and SYGVNS (CDR2) are obtained from the germline V gene. Hyperthyroidism patients were newly diagnosed, with disease duration under 2 months, and aged 18 to 65 years. Exclusion was applied to patients with uncontrolled infections, other autoimmune diseases, pregnancy or lactation. Diagnoses were based on clinical symptoms, serum thyroxine and TRAb, thyroid ultrasound and orbital computed tomography. Blood from progressor patients was drawn when they were first diagnosed with hyperthyroidism, before any ophthalmopathy symptoms appeared. PBMCs were separated from approximately 9.9 ml of fresh peripheral blood using Ficoll-Paque density gradient centrifugation. Progressor patients were initially diagnosed with Graves' hyperthyroidism and developed ophthalmopathy during follow-up. Trizol reagent was used to extract total RNA, and RNA quality was then checked on an Agilent 2100 Bioanalyzer.

The TCR beta CDR3 regions were amplified from RNA transcripts. The TCR CDR3 was subjected to a first round of RT-PCR using the HTBI primer set and the Qiagen OneStep RT-PCR kit. Libraries were constructed in a second round of multiplex PCR, after which size selection and purification were performed. Libraries were sequenced paired-end with 100 bp reads on an Illumina HiSeq2000. The paper's data handling went like this. Raw data were processed with SOAPnuke, discarding reads with adapters, uncalled bases, mean Phred below 15, or no exact constant-primer or identifier match. High-quality paired reads were merged with COPE v1.2.5, and unique nucleotide sequences were defined as clonotypes. MiTCR v1.1 was used to align clonotypes to the IMGT TRBV, TRBD and TRBJ reference segments. Only V-J combinations with frequency above 0.0001, covering about 99% of repertoires, were analysed. A TCS score was defined as the ratio of F50 (clonal expansion) to E x V (chaos), with BLOSUM62-based TCRdist applied between CDR3 peptides within each V-J. Welch's t-statistics and random forest reduced roughly 500 V-J features to 10 to 15, which were used in a naive Bayes classifier (R e1071). The public reads were run again by TCRdb, first through fastp at Q25 and then through MiXCR, and only productive beta chains were kept. When rows share a CDR3 protein, they turn into one entry using the most common DNA and genes. The V and J calls and clone size come from TCRdb's table, not from the authors' own analysis. The table for this sample lists some 150,000 distinct CDR3 sequences; around 20% of them were counted only once. The ten biggest clones cover about 70% of the sample.

The TCR originated in a woman between 45 and 60 years old with Graves' hyperthyroidism that later progressed to Graves' ophthalmopathy. Sequencing was done on a sample of blood. The V and J segments used are TRBV25-1 and TRBJ1-6, with no confident D gene call. The nucleotide sequence reads as follows: TGTGCCAGCAGTGGCCCCGCTAATTCACCCCCCCACTTT. This translates into CASSGPANSPPHF.